The present entry profiles one TCR beta chain with its context. This receptor's antigen is unknown. No clone much larger than this one lies a single base away; base qualities are absent. The data belong to a study of control samples from healthy donors and cancer patients (TCRdb year 2020). The CDR3 covers 12 residues, taking in both the cysteine and the phenylalanine. The read is trimmed to its CDR3 DNA, 36 bases read in frame from base 1. The germline V gene yields KGHDR for CDR1 and SFDVKD for CDR2. V is clipped by 5 bases and J by 9 bases, and the sequence between their germline boundaries is 10 bases long. Library construction relied on the immunoSEQ multiplex PCR assay. In its TCRdb copy, this immuneACCESS table keeps in-frame sequences only and misses some clones. Where compared with another copy, unresolved V genes explain less than half of these, and the others have no known cause. This sample has tens of thousands of clones in its table, and 84% of those were observed once. 30% to 40% of the sample lies in the top ten.

The receptor chain draws on TRBV24-1 and TRBJ2-1, with no reliable assignment of the D segment. Material for sequencing was PBMCs. This sequence was found in a man between 70 and 80 years old with lung cancer. The CDR3 has the sequence CATSGQGSEQFF. In nucleotide form, the sequence is TGTGCCACCAGTGGGCAAGGTAGTGAGCAGTTCTTC.